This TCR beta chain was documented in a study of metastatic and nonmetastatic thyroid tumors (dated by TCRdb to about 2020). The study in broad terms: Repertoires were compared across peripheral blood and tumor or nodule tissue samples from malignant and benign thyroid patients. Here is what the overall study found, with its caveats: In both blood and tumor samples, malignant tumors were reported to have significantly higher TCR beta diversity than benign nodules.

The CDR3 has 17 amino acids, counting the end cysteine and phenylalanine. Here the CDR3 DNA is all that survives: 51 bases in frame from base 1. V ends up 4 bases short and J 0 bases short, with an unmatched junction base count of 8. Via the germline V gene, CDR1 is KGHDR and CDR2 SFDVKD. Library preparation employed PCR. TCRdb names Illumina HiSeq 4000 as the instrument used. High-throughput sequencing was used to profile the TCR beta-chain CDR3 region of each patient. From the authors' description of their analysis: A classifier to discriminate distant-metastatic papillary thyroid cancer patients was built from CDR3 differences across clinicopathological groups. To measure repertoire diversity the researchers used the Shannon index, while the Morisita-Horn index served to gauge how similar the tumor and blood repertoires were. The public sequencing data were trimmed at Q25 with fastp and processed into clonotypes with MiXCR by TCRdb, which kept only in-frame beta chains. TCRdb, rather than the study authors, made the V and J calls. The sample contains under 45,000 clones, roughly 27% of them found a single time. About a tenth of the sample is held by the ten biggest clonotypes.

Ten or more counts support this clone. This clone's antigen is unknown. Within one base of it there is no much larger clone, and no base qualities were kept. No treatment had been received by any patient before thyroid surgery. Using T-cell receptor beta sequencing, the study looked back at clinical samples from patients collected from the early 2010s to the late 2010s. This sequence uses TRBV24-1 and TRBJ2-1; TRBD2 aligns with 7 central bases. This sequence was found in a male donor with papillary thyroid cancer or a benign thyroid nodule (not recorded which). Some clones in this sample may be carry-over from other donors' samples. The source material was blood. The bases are TGTGCCACCAGTGACCCCGAGGGGAGGGACTCCTACAATGAGCAGTTCTTC. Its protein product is CATSDPEGRDSYNEQFF.